This is a list of T cell receptor beta chains from one sample in a study of cytomegalovirus exposure and HLA in healthy donors. The protocol was immunoSEQ multiplex PCR, while the TCRdb copy is restricted to in-frame clones and leaves out a portion. The top ten clones hold 2.5% to 3.5% of a sample with 96,000 or so clones, 65% to 75% of them seen once. Sequencing was done on a sample of PBMCs. These receptors originate from a female donor in good health and CMV-seropositive. The conserved cysteine and the conserved F or W are not part of the CDR3 here. D genes are given only for firm matches. A clone size is listed for some rows: how often the clone was seen (once, few, many), or a class if it is expanded.

cdr3_length d_call j_call v_call clone_size cdr3_aa
11 . TRBJ2-7 TRBV30 . AWSGSGSYEQY
13 . TRBJ1-5 TRBV2 . ASSEREYSNQPQH
12 . TRBJ1-2 TRBV4-3 . ASSQGHTNYGYT
11 . TRBJ2-7 TRBV5-4 . ASSLAGFGEQY
16 . TRBJ1-1 TRBV28 . ASSMRGRGALRNTEAF
11 . TRBJ2-7 TRBV5-4 few ASSLGQGDKQY
13 TRBD1 TRBJ1-3 TRBV7-2 once ASSSTGASGNTIY
10 . TRBJ1-2 TRBV11-1 . ASSPGTYGYT
13 . TRBJ1-3 TRBV7-2 . ASSPALATGNTIY
13 . TRBJ2-3 TRBV7-2 . ASSRQGGSTDTQY
14 . TRBJ2-1 TRBV4-3 medium-sized ASSQDLLGSYNEQF
13 TRBD1 TRBJ1-2 TRBV29-1 . SVRTGGTSYYGYT
12 . TRBJ1-2 TRBV5-6 . ASSPAGANYGYT
14 TRBD1 TRBJ1-1 TRBV4-2 . ASSQHETGPNTEAF
16 TRBD2 TRBJ2-5 TRBV4-1 few ASSQDQASGGRRETQY
13 . TRBJ2-7 TRBV4-1 . ASSQLPDTSYEQY
11 . TRBJ1-1 TRBV27 . ASSSAMNTEAF
13 TRBD2 TRBJ2-7 TRBV7-2 . ASSLGLAGSYEQY
10 . TRBJ1-2 TRBV5-8 . ASSLQFYGYT
10 . TRBJ1-1 TRBV11-1 . ASSSGGTEAF
13 . TRBJ1-5 TRBV28 once ASSPLGRDGQPQH
13 TRBD1 TRBJ2-7 TRBV7-2 . ASSLDLGQVWEQY
13 . TRBJ1-1 TRBV28 . ASSLGRVGARRAF
12 . TRBJ2-6 TRBV29-1 . SVSGDSGANVLT
13 TRBD1 TRBJ1-5 TRBV10-2 . ASTERDRGGQPQH
12 . TRBJ1-1 TRBV18 . ASSPGGQGTEAF
15 TRBD2 TRBJ2-3 TRBV7-6 . ASSLRLAGGGADTQY
14 . TRBJ1-1 TRBV19 few ASSPGWEGLNTEAF
14 TRBD1 TRBJ2-1 TRBV5-1 . ASSSDRSSSYNEQF
10 . TRBJ2-1 TRBV2 . ASSGQGNEQF
14 . TRBJ2-1 TRBV28 . ASSSRGTVSYNEQF
11 . TRBJ1-2 TRBV30 . AWSPLDSYGYT
10 . TRBJ1-4 TRBV11-2 . ASSLLSSGLF
13 TRBD2 TRBJ2-3 TRBV7-6 few ASSLASGRLDTQY
12 . TRBJ1-1 TRBV6-6 . ASSYPSDSTEAF
12 . TRBJ1-6 TRBV11-2 . ASSQGQWDSPLH
12 . TRBJ2-7 TRBV4-2 few ASSQDSESSEQY
13 TRBD1 TRBJ1-1 TRBV9 few ASSIWTGENTEAF
13 . TRBJ2-3 TRBV6-1 . ASTMAPRAADTQY
13 . TRBJ2-3 TRBV9 . ASSVGPGSTDTQY
12 . TRBJ2-1 TRBV4-1 few ASSQRAGYNEQF
12 . TRBJ2-3 TRBV28 . ASSFRRATDTQY
17 TRBD1 TRBJ2-3 TRBV7-8 . ASSPGTGMGRRSTDTQY
14 . TRBJ1-1 TRBV9 once ASSVITSNMNTEAF
13 . TRBJ1-6 TRBV7-2 . ASSLRQADNSPLH